One sample yielded the 12 T cell receptor beta chains listed below, sequenced in a study of blood T cell repertoires in COVID-19. Profiling relied on immunoSEQ multiplex PCR, and the TCRdb table lists in-frame clones only, not all of them. The sample yields some 90,000 clones, roughly 88% seen once. Material for sequencing was peripheral blood. The source of these receptors is a human donor in a cohort sampled during active COVID-19.

V gene TRBV7-9 combines with J gene TRBJ2-5; 8 nucleotides agree with TRBD1. The CDR3 runs 14 residues. The germline V gene encodes CDR1 SEHNR and CDR2 FQNEAQ (reference sequence). V dropped 5 bases and J dropped 1; count of bases not matched to a gene: 3. The CDR3 sequence: CASSRGQGQETQYF. CDR3 nucleotide sequence: TGTGCCAGCAGCAGAGGACAGGGCCAAGAGACCCAGTACTTC.

The chain carries TRBV3-1 (or the pseudogene TRBV3-2) and TRBJ2-7, with D possibly being TRBD2 (6 bases). Germline-derived CDR1 and CDR2 are LGHDT and YNNKEL (reference sequence). Trimming pared 3 bases from V and 1 base from J, leaving 16 bases between. The CDR3 runs 16 residues. The CDR3 sequence is CASSHWDGRRSYEQYF. CDR3 DNA sequence: TGTGCCAGCAGCCACTGGGACGGGAGAAGGTCCTACGAGCAGTACTTC.

CDR3 nucleotide sequence: TGTGCCAGCAGTCCGATTCCGGGACACCAAAACACTGAAGCTTTCTTT. Translating it yields CASSPIPGHQNTEAFF. This chain links TRBV27 with TRBJ1-1, with TRBD1 as a possible D gene (6 bases). Germline V gene data show CDR1 as MNHEY and CDR2 as SMNVEV (reference sequence). V lost 5 bases to trimming and J lost 2 bases, with 18 bases between them. This CDR3 spans 16 amino acids.

V gene TRBV7-9 combines with J gene TRBJ1-4; no firm D call. The CDR3 extends over 14 amino acids. Between the trimmed V and J ends, which lost 3 bases and 7 bases, there was a span of 12 bases. Germline loops: CDR1 SEHNR, CDR2 FQNEAQ (reference sequence). The CDR3 is CASSLEEGGEKLFF. The CDR3 nucleotides read TGTGCCAGCAGCTTGGAGGAGGGAGGTGAAAAACTGTTTTTT.

The chain is built from TRBV5-4 and TRBJ2-3; TRBD2 aligns across 10 bases. The CDR3 consists of 15 residues. J lost 3 bases, V lost 4 bases, and 5 bases had no gene match. Germline CDR1 and CDR2: SGHNT and YYREEE (reference sequence). Here the CDR3 DNA reads TGTGCCAGCAGCCCTAGCGGGAGTGGTACAGATACGCAGTATTTT. Its translation: CASSPSGSGTDTQYF.

The chain recombines TRBV15 with TRBJ1-4; maybe TRBD1 (6 bases). CDR3 length: 14 residues. Germline V gene lookup returns CDR1 LNHNV and CDR2 YYDKDF (reference sequence). Trimming pared 10 bases from V and 4 bases from J, leaving 16 bases between. The CDR3 reads CASESGAHNEKLFF. CDR3 DNA sequence: TGTGCCAGCGAATCAGGGGCGCATAATGAAAAACTGTTTTTT.

The V and J genes are TRBV28 and TRBJ1-1; D is undetermined. The V gene lost 10 bases and the J gene lost 4 bases, with 10 bases spanning the gap. Germline CDR1 MDHEN, CDR2 SYDVKM. CDR3 size: 11 residues. In nucleotides, the CDR3 is TGTGCCATCGGACGGGGCACTGAAGCTTTCTTT. Translation: CAIGRGTEAFF.

This chain uses TRBV19 with TRBJ2-1, with TRBD1 identical over 8 bases. Germline lookup yields CDR1 LNHDA and CDR2 SQIVND (reference sequence). The V gene end was trimmed by 5 bases and the J gene end by 5 bases; junction bases not matched to a gene: 5. The CDR3 extends over 14 amino acids. Written as DNA, the CDR3 is TGTGCCAGTAGTCCGCGGACAGGGCACAATGAGCAGTTCTTC. Encoded protein: CASSPRTGHNEQFF.

The CDR3 sequence: CASTVQSYEQYF. The CDR3 coding sequence is TGTGCCAGCACCGTACAGAGCTACGAGCAGTACTTC. The J gene is TRBJ2-7, the V gene TRBV12-3 or TRBV12-4; no firm D call. The CDR3 consists of 12 residues. The V end was cut by 7 bases, the J end by 3 bases, with 10 bases between.

This clone occurred a few times. The CDR3 loop reads CASSQDRPGTGGRPYF. DNA for the CDR3: TGTGCCAGCAGCCAAGATAGACCCGGGACAGGGGGTCGTCCGTACTTC. The chain carries TRBV3-1 (or the pseudogene TRBV3-2) and TRBJ2-7; 11 bases fit TRBD1. There are 16 residues in the CDR3. V dropped 0 bases and J dropped 12; count of bases not matched to a gene: 13. Looked up from germline, CDR1 is LGHDT and CDR2 is YNNKEL (reference sequence).

The count of this clone is one. This chain joins TRBV18 and TRBJ1-5; TRBD1 is a possible D gene (5 bases). The V and J ends lost 3 bases and 1 base respectively, with 10 bases between them. Germline CDR1 reads KGHSH; CDR2 reads LQKENI. The CDR3 loop spans 15 amino acids. This CDR3 reads CASSPTAISNQPQHF. CDR3 nucleotides: TGTGCCAGCTCACCGACAGCTATAAGCAATCAGCCCCAGCATTTT.

V usage is TRBV28 and J usage is TRBJ1-1; D is unresolved. The CDR3 is 12 amino acids. Germline V CDR1 and CDR2: MDHEN, SYDVKM. V gave up 6 bases and J gave up 4 bases, with 9 bases separating them. The CDR3 region has the DNA TGTGCCAGCAGGAAGGAGGGCACTGAAGCTTTCTTT. This sequence encodes CASRKEGTEAFF.